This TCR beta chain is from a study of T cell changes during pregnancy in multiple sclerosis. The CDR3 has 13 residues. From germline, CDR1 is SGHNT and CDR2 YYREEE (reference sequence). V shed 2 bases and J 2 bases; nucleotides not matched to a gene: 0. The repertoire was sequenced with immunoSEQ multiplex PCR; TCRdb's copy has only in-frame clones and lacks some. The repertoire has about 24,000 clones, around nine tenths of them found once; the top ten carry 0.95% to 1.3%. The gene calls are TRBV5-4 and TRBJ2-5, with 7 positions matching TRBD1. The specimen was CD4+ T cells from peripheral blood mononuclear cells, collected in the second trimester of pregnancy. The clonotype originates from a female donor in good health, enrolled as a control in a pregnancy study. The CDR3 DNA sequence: TGTGCCAGCAGCTTCAGGGGGCAAGAGACCCAGTACTTC. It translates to CASSFRGQETQYF.